The 9 T cell receptor beta chains given below trace back to one sample, sequenced in a study of beta chain features in type 1 diabetes. No antigen has been assigned to these receptors. Isolated RNA was reverse transcribed in full, so expressed TCRB transcripts were sequenced. Profiled with immunoSEQ multiplex PCR; TCRdb holds only in-frame clones, not every one. In the table there are 160,000 or so clones, 8.5% to 10% of which are singletons. Study conclusions and caveats: Shortening of TCRB CDR3s, moderate but significant, appeared in all four CD4+ subsets of Type 1 diabetes patients.

Sequenced input: central memory CD4+ T cells from blood. These receptors were obtained from a woman aged 25 to 39 with type 1 diabetes.

Only a few counts were recorded for this clone. The chain recombines TRBV29-1 with TRBJ2-5; 7 bases align to TRBD2. This CDR3 has 11 amino acids. V shed 3 bases, J shed 7 bases, and the junction held 2 bases outside the gene matches. Per the germline V gene, CDR1 is SQVTM and CDR2 is ANQGSEA. The CDR3 region has the DNA TGCAGCGTTGACAGGGAGGGGACCCAGTACTTC. Protein product: CSVDREGTQYF.

This clone has a handful of counts. V usage is TRBV7-8 and J usage is TRBJ2-1; the D is unclear. The V end lost 6 bases, the J end lost 5 bases, and 8 bases lay between the germline ends. There are 12 residues in the CDR3. From germline, CDR1 is SGHVS and CDR2 FQNEAQ. The DNA of the CDR3 is TGTGCCAGCAGTTCCAGTCACAATGAGCAGTTCTTC. This gives the protein CASSSSHNEQFF.

V is TRBV29-1 and J is TRBJ1-5; no clear D. Trimming removed 4 bases at V and 3 bases at J, with 13 bases between. This CDR3 spans 14 amino acids. CDR1 is SQVTM, CDR2 ANQGSEA, per germline. The CDR3 coding sequence is TGCAGCGTTGGCGGGCTGGAGGACAATCAGCCCCAGCATTTT. This encodes CSVGGLEDNQPQHF. The full variable domain, completed using reference TRBV29-1 and TRBJ1-5, is SAVISQKPSRDICQRGTSLTIQCQVDSQVTMMFWYRQQPGQSLTLIATANQGSEATYESGFVIDKFPISRPNLTFSTLTVSNMSPEDSSIYLCSVGGLEDNQPQHFGDGTRLSIL.

This clone was picked up a small number of times. Other DNA variants within this sample encode the same CDR3. The chain is built from TRBV9 and TRBJ2-7, with 8 nucleotides matching TRBD2. CDR1 is SGDLS and CDR2 is YYNGEE in the germline V gene. CDR3 length: 15 amino acids. V lost 0 bases, J lost 2 bases, and 4 bases stayed unmatched. As DNA, the CDR3 is TGTGCCAGCAGCGTAGGCCTAGCGGGCCCCTACGAGCAGTACTTC. It specifies CASSVGLAGPYEQYF.

The chain recombines TRBV28 with TRBJ2-3; 7 nucleotides match TRBD2. CDR1 MDHEN and CDR2 SYDVKM come from the germline V gene. The CDR3 spans 13 residues. V shed 4 bases and J 5 bases; nucleotides not matched to a gene: 3. The DNA for the CDR3 is TGTGCCAGCAGTTGGGGAGGGATAGATACGCAGTATTTT. Protein: CASSWGGIDTQYF.

This clone occurred a few times. V usage is TRBV5-1 and J usage is TRBJ2-3, with a tentative D call TRBD2 (5 bases). Trimming pared 2 bases from V and 1 base from J, leaving 11 bases between. This CDR3 is 15 amino acids long. The V gene's germline CDR1 is SGHRS and CDR2 YFSETQ. The CDR3 coding sequence is TGCGCCAGCAGCTTTATTCCGGAGGGCACAGATACGCAGTATTTT. Translated: CASSFIPEGTDTQYF.

This clone showed up many times. The rearrangement joins TRBV30 to TRBJ2-1, with unresolved D. V lost 5 bases and J 7 bases, leaving 9 bases between the germline ends. The CDR3 consists of 11 residues. The germline gives CDR1 GTSNPN, CDR2 SVGIG (reference sequence). The CDR3: CAWRRSNEQFF. The CDR3 DNA is TGTGCCTGGCGCCGCAGTAATGAGCAGTTCTTC.

This chain joins TRBV7-6 and TRBJ1-5, with no clear D. The germline gives CDR1 SGHVS, CDR2 FNYEAQ. Trimming removed 4 bases from V and 0 bases from J, with 4 bases in between. The CDR3 is made up of 13 amino acids. CDR3 in amino acids: CASSSNSNQPQHF. The CDR3 region has the DNA TGTGCCAGCAGCTCTAATAGCAATCAGCCCCAGCATTTT.

This clone was seen a few times. The chain couples TRBV7-8 to TRBJ1-2; D may be TRBD1 (5 bases). This CDR3 has 14 amino acids. The germline V gene encodes CDR1 SGHVS and CDR2 FQNEAQ. Trimming took off 3 bases at V and 2 bases at J, with 10 bases between the two ends. In DNA form, the CDR3 reads TGTGCCAGCAGCTTTGGAGCAGGGAACTATGGCTACACCTTC. It is translated as CASSFGAGNYGYTF.